This record covers a single TCR beta chain. The clone's antigen remains unknown. There are no base qualities to consult, and no much larger clone falls within one base. This entry is derived from a study of blood T cell repertoires in COVID-19 (dated by TCRdb to about 2020). For the wider study: ImmuneRACE Cohort 3 recovered participants were defined by two consecutive negative NP/OP PCR tests, healthcare professional clearance, or symptom resolution. The collaborator samples originated in the United States, Italy and Spain and spanned the acute and convalescent phases of COVID-19. The prospective study material was composed of cDNA or gDNA derived from T cells, B-cell-depleted T cells, or PBMCs. The dataset comprised deeply sampled blood TCRbeta repertoires from subjects exposed to, actively infected with, or recovered from COVID-19. The repertoires were released in a freely available public database meant as a resource for research on the immune response to SARS-CoV-2. The samples were drawn from two sources: the first 160 participants of the ongoing ImmuneRACE study, and 1,000 to 1,500 subjects contributed by 6 global collaborators. Sample metadata almost always included a de-identified subject ID, COVID-19 status, age in years and sex. Where HLA class I and class II types were available, the types were taken from metadata supplied by the sample provider, not from assay-based typing.

Trimming at the junction amounts to 6 bases on V and 3 bases on J, and the germline ends lie 13 bases apart. From the germline V gene, CDR1 is SGHTA and CDR2 is FQGNSA. The CDR3 measures 14 amino acids from cysteine to phenylalanine. The read is trimmed to its CDR3 DNA, 42 bases read in frame from base 1. The immunoSEQ Assay, a bias-controlled multiplex PCR, was used to amplify TCRbeta CDR3 regions from genomic DNA. The original pipeline was this. Within the assay, amplification of reference gene primers was used to estimate how many nucleated cells each sample contained. To quantify the absolute abundance of each unique TCRbeta CDR3 rearrangement, sequence reads were collapsed and filtered. For each sample, productive Simpson clonality was calculated by taking the square root of Simpson's diversity index across productive rearrangements. This is the immuneACCESS table as TCRdb keeps it, with only in-frame sequences that have V and J called. A part of the clones is gone; compared with another copy, unresolved V genes explain less than half, and the rest is unexplained. V and J calls and clone size are as listed in that table; D and trimming were resolved from the DNA. The sample table contains about 170,000 clones; only one count was recorded for 79% of them. The top ten clonotypes cover 15% to 20% of the sample.

Study-wide conclusions, independent of this receptor: Clinical and demographic metadata were provided uncurated, with the amount varying by source and participant.

Participants in the prospective study were enrolled through a virtual design, were aged about 18 to 100 years, and lived in some 24 United States geographic areas. In the prospective study, participants were assigned to cohorts based on the clinical history participants reported in a screening survey and a study questionnaire. Each participant in the prospective study had whole blood, serum and a nasopharyngeal or oropharyngeal swab collected by mobile phlebotomists. Prospective study participants could optionally give additional blood draws and questionnaires over an approximately 2-month period. Blood samples from the prospective study were shipped frozen or at room temperature prior to DNA extraction.

The rearrangement combines TRBV7-2 with TRBJ2-3, with the D gene not confidently named. The TCR sequence derives from a woman in her sixties or seventies in a cohort exposed to, infected with or recovered from COVID-19 (not recorded which). Sequences were obtained from PBMCs or T cells enriched from blood (not recorded which). CDR3 region: CASRNYPITDTQYF. The DNA is as follows: TGTGCCAGCAGAAACTACCCTATTACAGATACGCAGTATTTT. Reference TRBV7-2 and TRBJ2-3 proteins supply the regions before and after the CDR3; the full variable domain is: GAGVSQSPSNKVTEKGKDVELRCDPISGHTALYWYRQSLGQGLEFLIYFQGNSAPDKSGLPSDRFSAERTGGSVSTLTIQRTQQEDSAVYLCASRNYPITDTQYFGPGTRLTVL.